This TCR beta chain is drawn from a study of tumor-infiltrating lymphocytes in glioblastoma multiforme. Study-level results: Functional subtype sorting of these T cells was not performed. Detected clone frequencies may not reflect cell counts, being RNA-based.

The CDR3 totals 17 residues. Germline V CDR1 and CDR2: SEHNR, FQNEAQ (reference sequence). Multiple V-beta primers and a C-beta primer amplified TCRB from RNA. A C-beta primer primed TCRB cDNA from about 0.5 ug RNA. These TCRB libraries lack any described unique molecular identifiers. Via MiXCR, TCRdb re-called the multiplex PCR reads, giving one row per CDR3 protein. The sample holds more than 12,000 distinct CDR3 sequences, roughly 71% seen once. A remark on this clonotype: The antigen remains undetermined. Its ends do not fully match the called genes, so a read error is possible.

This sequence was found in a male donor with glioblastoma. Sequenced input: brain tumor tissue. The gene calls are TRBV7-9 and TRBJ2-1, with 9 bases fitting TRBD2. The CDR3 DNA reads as TGTGCCAGCAGCTTAAGTGGACTAGCGAACTCCTACAACGAGCAGTTCTTC. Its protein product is CASSLSGLANSYNEQFF.